This TCR beta chain comes out of a study of blood T cell repertoires in COVID-19. The wider study: Nucleic acid was either cDNA or gDNA, and it came from T cells, B-cell-depleted T cells, or PBMCs.

Some clones are missing from TCRdb's copy, which holds only in-frame ones; the method was immunoSEQ multiplex PCR. The sample shows about 190,000 clones, about 81% of them seen only once. Sequenced sample: PBMCs or T cells enriched from blood (not recorded which). This clonotype originated in a woman aged 30 to 39 who had recovered from COVID-19.

DNA for the CDR3: TGTGCCAGTAGCCCCCGTGCGGGGGCCTACAATGAGCAGTTCTTC. This codes for CASSPRAGAYNEQFF. This chain joins TRBV19 and TRBJ2-1, with 7 bases that match TRBD2. This CDR3 spans 15 amino acids. Per the germline V gene, CDR1 is LNHDA and CDR2 is SQIVND (reference sequence). Germline trimming cut 6 bases from V and 2 bases from J; bases unmatched to any gene: 7.